What follows is one TCR beta chain and its context. The CDR3 length is 17 residues. Trimming cost V 0 bases and J 5 bases, with 17 bases left between them. Germline loops: CDR1 LNHNV, CDR2 YYDKDF (reference sequence). This table comes from immunoSEQ multiplex PCR, and its TCRdb copy is limited to in-frame clones, with some not included. Among 700,000 or so clones listed, 80% to 90% were seen once. These data are taken from a study of shared T cell receptors in the human thymus. In addition, the sample was reused for a study of human thymus T cells.

The source is a girl under three years old with a congenital heart defect. The chain is built from TRBV15 and TRBJ2-1; D is undetermined. Sequencing was performed on thymocytes. The CDR3 is CATSRDRGQNPHNEQFF. In nucleotides, the CDR3 is TGTGCCACCAGCAGAGATCGCGGCCAAAACCCCCACAATGAGCAGTTCTTC.